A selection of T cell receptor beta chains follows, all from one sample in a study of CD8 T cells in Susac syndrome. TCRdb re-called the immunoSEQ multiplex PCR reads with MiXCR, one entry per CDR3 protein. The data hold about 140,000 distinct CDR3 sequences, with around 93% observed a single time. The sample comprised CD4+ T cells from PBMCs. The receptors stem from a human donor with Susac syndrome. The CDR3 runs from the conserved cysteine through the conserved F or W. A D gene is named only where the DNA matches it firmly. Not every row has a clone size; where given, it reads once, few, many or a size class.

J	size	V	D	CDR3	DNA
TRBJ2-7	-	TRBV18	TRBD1	CASSQGQVYSYEQYF	TGTGCCAGCTCACAGGGACAGGTTTACTCCTACGAGCAGTACTTC
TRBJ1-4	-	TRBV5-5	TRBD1	CASSPGQVNEKLFF	TGTGCCAGCAGCCCGGGACAGGTTAATGAAAAACTGTTTTTT
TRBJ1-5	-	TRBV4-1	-	CASSQDYNQPQHF	TGCGCCAGCAGCCAAGATTACAATCAGCCCCAGCATTTT
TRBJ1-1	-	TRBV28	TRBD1	CASSSPGQGNTEAFF	TGTGCCAGCAGTTCCCCCGGACAGGGAAACACTGAAGCTTTCTTT
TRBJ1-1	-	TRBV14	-	CASSPTTPNTEAFF	TGTGCCAGCAGCCCAACCACACCGAACACTGAAGCTTTCTTT
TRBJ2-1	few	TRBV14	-	CASSQDPGYNEQFF	TGTGCCAGCAGCCAAGATCCGGGCTACAATGAGCAGTTCTTC
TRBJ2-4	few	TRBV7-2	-	CASSGGTKNIQYF	TGTGCCAGCAGCGGAGGTACCAAAAACATTCAGTACTTC
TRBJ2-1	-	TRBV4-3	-	CASSQDPRTVEQFF	TGCGCCAGCAGCCAAGATCCCCGGACTGTAGAGCAGTTCTTC
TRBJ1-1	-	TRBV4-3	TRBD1	CASSQEWTGNTEAFF	TGCGCCAGCAGCCAAGAATGGACAGGGAACACTGAAGCTTTCTTT
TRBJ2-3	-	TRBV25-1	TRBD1	CASTKTGGGTDTQYF	TGTGCCAGCACAAAGACAGGGGGAGGAACGGATACGCAGTATTTT
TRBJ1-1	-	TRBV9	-	CASSVDRENTEAFF	TGTGCCAGCAGCGTAGATCGGGAGAACACTGAAGCTTTCTTT
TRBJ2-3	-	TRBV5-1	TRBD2	CASSTSGYTDTQYF	TGCGCCAGCAGTACTAGCGGCTACACAGATACGCAGTATTTT
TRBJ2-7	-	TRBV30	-	CAWSPRGYQHYEQYF	TGTGCCTGGAGCCCTCGAGGATATCAGCACTACGAGCAGTACTTC
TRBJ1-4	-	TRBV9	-	CASSRTVNEKLFF	TGTGCCAGCAGCAGGACAGTCAATGAAAAACTGTTTTTT
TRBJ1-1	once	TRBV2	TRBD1	CASSRTTGVNTEAFF	TGTGCCAGCAGTCGCACTACAGGGGTGAACACTGAAGCTTTCTTT
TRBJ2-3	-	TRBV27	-	CASSLVQPSTDTQYF	TGTGCCAGCAGTTTAGTACAGCCCAGCACAGATACGCAGTATTTT
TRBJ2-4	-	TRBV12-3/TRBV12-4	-	CASTIGGGNIQYF	TGTGCCAGCACCATAGGGGGAGGAAACATTCAGTACTTC
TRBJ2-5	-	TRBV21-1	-	CASSGPGLAGVQETQYF	TGTGCCAGCAGCGGACCGGGACTAGCGGGGGTACAAGAGACCCAGTACTTC
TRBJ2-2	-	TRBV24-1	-	CATQARISGELFF	TGTGCCACCCAGGCCCGAATCTCGGGGGAGCTGTTTTTT
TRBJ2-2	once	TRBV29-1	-	CSVARTINTGELFF	TGCAGCGTTGCTAGGACTATAAACACCGGGGAGCTGTTTTTT
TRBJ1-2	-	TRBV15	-	CATSRDRGAAGYTF	TGTGCCACCAGCAGAGATCGAGGGGCCGCTGGCTACACCTTC
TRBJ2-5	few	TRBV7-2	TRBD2	CASSWGGVASQETQYF	TGTGCCAGCAGCTGGGGGGGGGTAGCGTCCCAAGAGACCCAGTACTTC
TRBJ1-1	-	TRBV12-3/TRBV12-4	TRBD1	CASSPRTGKNTEAFF	TGTGCCAGCAGTCCTCGGACAGGGAAGAACACTGAAGCTTTCTTT
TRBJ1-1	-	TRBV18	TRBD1	CASSPRDRAPNTEAFF	TGTGCCAGCTCACCCCGCGACAGGGCCCCGAACACTGAAGCTTTCTTT
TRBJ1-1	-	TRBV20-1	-	CSARDAGTRSNTEAFF	TGCAGTGCTAGAGACGCGGGTACGCGGAGTAACACTGAAGCTTTCTTT
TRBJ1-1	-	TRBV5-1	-	CASSLASGGGNTEAFF	TGCGCCAGCAGCTTGGCCTCAGGCGGTGGGAACACTGAAGCTTTCTTT
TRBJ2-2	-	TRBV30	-	CAWSVGITTNTGELFF	TGTGCCTGGAGTGTCGGGATTACTACCAACACCGGGGAGCTGTTTTTT
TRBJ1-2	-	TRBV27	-	CASSLSMAYGYTF	TGTGCCAGCAGTTTATCAATGGCCTATGGCTACACCTTC
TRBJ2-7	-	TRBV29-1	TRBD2	CSASSGTSGSWSYEQYF	TGCAGCGCCTCTAGTGGGACTAGCGGGAGTTGGTCCTACGAGCAGTACTTC
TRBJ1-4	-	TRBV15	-	CATSRDEKLFF	TGTGCCACCAGCAGAGATGAAAAACTGTTTTTT
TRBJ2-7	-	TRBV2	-	CASSEPYEQYF	TGTGCCAGCAGTGAACCCTACGAGCAGTACTTC
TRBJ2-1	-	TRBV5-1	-	CASSHDRRGNEQFF	TGCGCCAGCAGCCATGACAGGAGAGGTAATGAGCAGTTCTTC
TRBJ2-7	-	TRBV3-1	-	CASSGFNEQYF	TGTGCCAGCAGCGGGTTCAACGAGCAGTACTTC
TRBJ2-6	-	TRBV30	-	CASPEGEGANVLTF	TGTGCCTCCCCGGAAGGGGAAGGGGCCAACGTCCTGACTTTC
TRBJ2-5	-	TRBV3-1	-	CASSRPGIARETQYF	TGTGCCAGCAGCCGCCCTGGAATTGCACGCGAGACCCAGTACTTC